Presented here are 32 T cell receptor beta chains from one specimen sequenced in a study of shared clonotypes between healthy human individuals. This table comes from immunoSEQ multiplex PCR, and its TCRdb copy is limited to in-frame clones, with some not included. This sample has approximately 2.5 million clones; 93% occur once, and the top ten carry roughly 0.36%. Sequenced input: naive CD4+ T cells from PBMCs. The subset is: CD45RA+ positively selected. Receptor source: a young man in good health. Some clones in this sample may be carry-over from other donors' samples.

J is TRBJ1-5 and V is TRBV5-5; no definite D call. The CDR3 has 15 amino acids. V was shortened by 0 bases and J by 0 bases, with 7 bases between the two germline ends. Germline loops: CDR1 SGHKS, CDR2 YYEKEE (reference sequence). The CDR3 region has the DNA TGTGCCAGCAGCTTGGGAGGCTATAGCAATCAGCCCCAGCATTTT. Translated, it gives CASSLGGYSNQPQHF.

As for this clone: This CDR3 is also generated by other DNA sequences in the sample. This chain uses TRBV27 with TRBJ1-5, with unresolved D. The CDR3 is 13 amino acids. Germline V gene data show CDR1 as MNHEY and CDR2 as SMNVEV (reference sequence). V lost 1 base and J lost 2, with 3 bases in between. This chain's CDR3 is CASSLLGNQPQHF. CDR3 in DNA: TGTGCCAGCAGTTTATTGGGCAATCAGCCCCAGCATTTT.

The V gene is TRBV6-6, the J gene TRBJ1-4, with D possibly matching TRBD1 (5 bases). Germline V lookup: CDR1 MNHNY, CDR2 SVGAGI (reference sequence). V was shortened by 2 bases and J by 7 bases, with 11 bases between the two germline ends. The CDR3 is 14 residues long. The CDR3 protein is CASSYGRGREKLFF. Written as DNA, the CDR3 is TGTGCCAGCAGTTACGGGAGGGGTCGTGAAAAACTGTTTTTT.

V is TRBV21-1 and J is TRBJ2-7; the table's TRBD2 call for D was not verified on the DNA. TRBV21-1 has pseudogene status. The CDR3 runs to 17 residues. CDR3 DNA sequence: TGTGCCAGCAGCAAGAAGCAGCGGGAGGGCCGATCGCCCGAGCAGTACTTC. Translated: CASSKKQREGRSPEQYF.

The V gene is TRBV6-5, the J gene TRBJ2-2; a possible D gene is TRBD2 (6 bases). Germline loops: CDR1 MNHEY, CDR2 SVGAGI. This CDR3 has 15 amino acids. V was pared by 2 bases and J by 5 bases, with 12 bases between. The CDR3 sequence: CASSYQGLPTGELFF. In nucleotides, the CDR3 is TGTGCCAGCAGTTACCAGGGACTCCCAACCGGGGAGCTGTTTTTT.

The rearrangement joins TRBV5-3 to TRBJ2-2; maybe TRBD1 (5 bases). TRBV5-3 is flagged as an ORF with uncertain function. The length of the CDR3 is 14 residues. V was clipped by 4 bases and J by 1 base, with 8 bases between them. For the CDR3, the DNA is TGTGCCAGAAGCGGGCAGGGGAACACCGGGGAGCTGTTTTTT. The encoded protein is CARSGQGNTGELFF.

This chain joins TRBV2 and TRBJ2-1, with a possible D match to TRBD2 (6 bases). The V and J ends lost 3 bases and 1 base respectively, with 10 bases between them. The germline V gene encodes CDR1 SNHLY and CDR2 FYNNEI. The CDR3 is 15 amino acids. DNA for the CDR3: TGTGCCAGCAGTGAGCGGGGTAATTCCTACAATGAGCAGTTCTTC. Translation: CASSERGNSYNEQFF.

This clone was found once. This chain links TRBV10-3 with TRBJ2-7, with D perhaps matching TRBD1 (6 bases). The CDR3 extends over 14 amino acids. Trimming stripped 7 bases from V and 0 bases from J, with 13 bases between. Germline CDR1 ENHRY, CDR2 SYGVKD. CDR3 sequence reads: CAITPGTNSYEQYF. The CDR3, as DNA: TGTGCCATCACCCCCGGGACAAACTCCTACGAGCAGTACTTC.

The chain combines TRBV27 with TRBJ2-7, with 9 bases fitting TRBD1. The CDR3 length is 14 residues. Germline V CDR1 and CDR2: MNHEY, SMNVEV (reference sequence). With 6 bases clipped from V and 5 bases from J, the junction kept 8 bases outside the gene matches. The CDR3 is CASSLFTGGDEQYF. Here the CDR3 DNA reads TGTGCCAGCAGCCTTTTTACAGGGGGCGACGAGCAGTACTTC.

This chain uses TRBV28 with TRBJ1-5; TRBD1 is a possible D gene (6 bases). The CDR3 consists of 13 residues. Looked up from germline, CDR1 is MDHEN and CDR2 is SYDVKM. V lost 6 bases, J lost 7 bases, and 13 bases lay in between. In DNA, the CDR3 is TGTGCCAGCAGGCCAGTCGGGGGCCAGCCCCAGCATTTT. It codes for CASRPVGGQPQHF.

The J gene is TRBJ2-2, the V gene TRBV18, with 8 positions matching TRBD1. The length of the CDR3 is 14 residues. Germline lookup yields CDR1 KGHSH and CDR2 LQKENI. Trimming removed 3 bases from V and 7 bases from J; junction bases left unmatched: 4. CDR3 sequence: CASSPDRVIGELFF. In nucleotides, the CDR3 is TGTGCCAGCTCACCGGACAGGGTGATCGGGGAGCTGTTTTTT.

The rearrangement uses TRBV20-1 and TRBJ2-5, with D tentatively TRBD1 or TRBD2 (5 bases each). The closer fit of TRBJ2-7 to the DNA end suggests the J call may be wrong. Germline CDR1 reads DFQATT; CDR2 reads SNEGSKA (reference sequence). CDR3 length equals 11 residues. The CDR3 protein is CSVFLGVEQYF. CDR3 DNA sequence: TGCAGTGTCTTCCTGGGGGTCGAGCAGTACTTC.

V usage is TRBV7-9 and J usage is TRBJ2-7; no firm D call. The CDR3 totals 13 residues. With 2 bases removed from V and 2 bases from J, the gap between germline ends came to 7 bases. Germline V gives CDR1 SEHNR, CDR2 FQNEAQ (reference sequence). CDR3 in amino acids: CASSLRITYEQYF. For the CDR3, the DNA is TGTGCCAGCAGCTTACGGATTACCTACGAGCAGTACTTC.

Concerning this clone: The same CDR3 can be traced to other DNA sequences in this sample. The V and J genes are TRBV18 and TRBJ2-7; 9 bases are a match to TRBD2. This CDR3 is built from 15 residues. Trimming removed 3 bases from V and 1 base from J; junction bases left unmatched: 4. Germline lookup yields CDR1 KGHSH and CDR2 LQKENI. The chain's CDR3 is CASSPGLAESYEQYF. DNA for the CDR3: TGTGCCAGCTCACCGGGACTAGCCGAGTCCTACGAGCAGTACTTC.

As for this clone: Other nucleotide sequences from this sample produce the same CDR3. The V gene is TRBV5-1, the J gene TRBJ2-7; 11 bases fit TRBD2. V lost 4 bases and J lost 0; bases outside the gene matches: 3. CDR1 and CDR2 (germline): SGHRS, YFSETQ. This CDR3 contains 15 residues. The CDR3 DNA reads as TGCGCCAGCAGCCTTACTAGCGGGAGCTCCTACGAGCAGTACTTC. The encoded protein is CASSLTSGSSYEQYF.

The J gene is TRBJ1-1, the V gene TRBV4-1; D gene unclear. The CDR3 spans 14 residues. Germline CDR1 and CDR2: MGHRA and YSYEKL. Trimming left V 3 bases short and J 3 bases short, with 11 bases between. The CDR3 region has the DNA TGCGCCAGCAGCCACCCTCTAACCCACACTGAAGCTTTCTTT. This encodes CASSHPLTHTEAFF.

About this clone: Other nucleotide sequences from this sample produce the same CDR3. The gene calls are TRBV6-6 and TRBJ2-6; TRBD1 is a possible D gene (6 bases). Germline CDR1 and CDR2: MNHNY and SVGAGI (reference sequence). The length of the CDR3 is 15 residues. Trimming took off 4 bases at V and 1 base at J, with 8 bases between the two ends. CDR3 protein: CASSSTGSGANVLTF. CDR3 coding DNA: TGTGCCAGCAGTTCCACAGGGTCTGGGGCCAACGTCCTGACTTTC.

V is TRBV6-1 and J is TRBJ1-1, with unresolved D. From germline, CDR1 is MNHNS and CDR2 SASEGT. This CDR3 is built from 14 residues. Trimming stripped 4 bases from V and 1 base from J, with 10 bases between. The CDR3, as DNA: TGTGCCAGCAGTGCGGTGGGGAGGAACACTGAAGCTTTCTTT. This encodes CASSAVGRNTEAFF.

The rearrangement links TRBV29-1 to TRBJ2-7; 9 bases agree with TRBD2. The V segment lost 4 bases and the J segment 6 bases; nucleotides outside the gene matches: 13. Per germline, CDR1 SQVTM and CDR2 ANQGSEA. This CDR3 has 15 residues. The CDR3 here is CSVAKASSGTSEQYF. The CDR3 bases are TGCAGCGTTGCCAAGGCTTCTAGCGGGACCAGCGAGCAGTACTTC.

The chain recombines TRBV4-3 with TRBJ2-1; 9 bases match TRBD1. This CDR3 has 17 residues. V dropped 0 bases and J dropped 4; count of bases not matched to a gene: 7. Germline lookup yields CDR1 LGHNA and CDR2 YSLEER. The CDR3 DNA reads TGCGCCAGCAGCCAAGATGCCGGGACAGGGCTATACAATGAGCAGTTCTTC. It codes for CASSQDAGTGLYNEQFF.

The chain carries TRBV25-1 and TRBJ2-3, with 11 bases identical to TRBD1. Germline CDR1 is MGHDK and CDR2 is SYGVNS. Germline trimming cut 4 bases from V and 4 bases from J; bases unmatched to any gene: 4. This CDR3 spans 15 amino acids. The CDR3 coding sequence is TGTGCCAGCAGTGGTCGGACAGGGGGCGCAGATACGCAGTATTTT. Translation: CASSGRTGGADTQYF.

J is TRBJ2-7 and V is TRBV5-1; D unresolved. The CDR3 loop spans 16 amino acids. Germline V CDR1 and CDR2: SGHRS, YFSETQ. Trimming pared 0 bases from V and 1 base from J, leaving 14 bases between. CDR3 protein: CASSLASGPGSYEQYF. In nucleotides, the CDR3 is TGCGCCAGCAGCTTGGCGTCCGGGCCCGGATCCTACGAGCAGTACTTC.

The chain joins TRBV7-2 to TRBJ2-3, with TRBD1 identical over 9 bases. The germline CDR1 and CDR2 sequences are SGHTA and FQGNSA. CDR3 length: 14 residues. The ends lost 3 bases at V and 14 bases at J; junction bases unmatched: 12. The CDR3 spells CASSFPGWDRVVYF. Written as DNA, the CDR3 is TGTGCCAGCAGCTTCCCCGGGTGGGACAGGGTGGTGTATTTT.

The chain employs TRBV28 and TRBJ2-1; 13 bases are a match to TRBD2. V was pared by 4 bases and J by 9 bases, with 6 bases of the junction left unmatched. The CDR3 contains 15 residues. Germline-derived CDR1 and CDR2 are MDHEN and SYDVKM. The CDR3 nucleotides are TGTGCCAGCAGTTCGGGACTAGCGGGACTGGGTGAGCAGTTCTTC. Protein: CASSSGLAGLGEQFF.

The chain joins TRBV7-3 to TRBJ2-2; D unresolved. Germline CDR1 is SGHTA and CDR2 is FQGTGA. The CDR3 runs to 17 residues. V was shortened by 5 bases and J by 0 bases, with 16 bases between the two germline ends. The CDR3 DNA is TGTGCCAGCAGCCGCACCGCACGGATTTCGAACACCGGGGAGCTGTTTTTT. Translation: CASSRTARISNTGELFF. The entire variable domain, with the rest obtained from reference TRBV7-3 and TRBJ2-2, is as follows: GAGVSQTPSNKVTEKGKYVELRCDPISGHTALYWYRQSLGQGPEFLIYFQGTGAADDSGLPNDRFFAVRPEGSVSTLKIQRTERGDSAVYLCASSRTARISNTGELFFGEGSRLTVL.

The V call is TRBV6-5, the J call TRBJ2-3; possibly TRBD1 or TRBD2 for D (5 bases each). The length of the CDR3 is 14 residues. Germline CDR1 and CDR2: MNHEY and SVGAGI. Trimming stripped 6 bases from V and 10 bases from J, with 20 bases between. The CDR3 here is CASSWGTRDRAQYF. The CDR3 coding sequence is TGTGCCAGCAGCTGGGGGACCCGGGATCGGGCGCAGTATTTT.

V usage is TRBV4-1 and J usage is TRBJ1-2; TRBD1 matches at 8 bases. CDR1 and CDR2 from the germline V gene are MGHRA and YSYEKL. V lost 3 bases and J lost 4; bases outside the gene matches: 10. The CDR3 extends over 16 amino acids. The CDR3 DNA reads TGCGCCAGCAGCCAGACCCGACAGGGGACACCCTATGGCTACACCTTC. Its translation is CASSQTRQGTPYGYTF.

CDR3 loop: CASSSPPGDNQPQHF. CDR3 coding DNA: TGTGCCAGCAGCTCCCCCCCCGGGGACAATCAGCCCCAGCATTTT. The chain links TRBV28 to TRBJ1-5, with no clear D. CDR3 length: 15 residues. Germline-derived CDR1 and CDR2 are MDHEN and SYDVKM. V dropped 6 bases and J dropped 3 bases, with 15 bases sitting between them.

The CDR3 coding sequence is TGCAGCGTTGCCCGTGACACCTCTAACTATGGCTACACCTTC. Its protein product is CSVARDTSNYGYTF. The J gene is TRBJ1-2, the V gene TRBV29-1; D remains ambiguous. The CDR3 loop spans 14 amino acids. V was pared by 4 bases and J by 0 bases, with 12 bases between. Germline CDR1 is SQVTM and CDR2 is ANQGSEA.

The chain couples TRBV6-5 to TRBJ2-1; 11 nucleotides match TRBD2. The CDR3 is 16 residues long. Germline V gene lookup returns CDR1 MNHEY and CDR2 SVGAGI. V lost 4 bases to trimming and J lost 3 bases; unmatched junction nucleotides: 5. In nucleotides, the CDR3 is TGTGCCAGCAGTTCCACCGGGACTAGCGGCTACAATGAGCAGTTCTTC. Protein: CASSSTGTSGYNEQFF.

The gene calls are TRBV28 and TRBJ1-4; no reliable D call. V was clipped by 1 base and J by 5 bases, with 11 bases between them. The CDR3 contains 15 residues. Germline V lookup: CDR1 MDHEN, CDR2 SYDVKM. The CDR3: CASSLYSTGNEKLFF. CDR3 DNA: TGTGCCAGCAGTTTATACTCTACCGGGAATGAAAAACTGTTTTTT.

The rearrangement uses TRBV6-1 and TRBJ2-7; D uncertain. The CDR3 has 14 amino acids. Between the trimmed V and J ends, which lost 3 bases and 0 bases, there was a span of 9 bases. CDR1 and CDR2 from the germline V gene are MNHNS and SASEGT. The CDR3 DNA sequence: TGTGCCAGCAGTGACTATGGACCCTCCTACGAGCAGTACTTC. Its translation is CASSDYGPSYEQYF.